The entry below gives a single T cell receptor beta chain sequence along with its context. The J segment lost 2 bases and the V segment lost 5 bases, leaving 7 bases of the junction unmatched. Germline assignment: CDR1 LNHDA and CDR2 SQIVND (reference sequence). The CDR3 spans 16 residues. Researchers ran the PCR with 60 Vbeta and 13 Jbeta primers. Original analysis: In a later analysis, the count reached about 80 million unique TCR beta chains, with around 11 million shared. Only in-frame clones appear in the TCRdb table, and some are missing; sequencing was by immunoSEQ multiplex PCR. The V and J calls and clone size were taken over from that table, and D and trimming were inferred from the DNA. The data contain 150,000 to 200,000 clones, around 68% of them singletons. This sample was taken from a study of cytomegalovirus exposure and HLA in healthy donors.

Sequencing was carried out using PBMCs. The clonotype comes from a man aged 35 to 55 in good health and CMV-seronegative. The genes are TRBV19 and TRBJ2-5; TRBD2 matches 11 bases. The CDR3 region has the DNA TGTGCCAGTAGTGCTTTACTAGCGGGAGATCAAGAGACCCAGTACTTC. It codes for CASSALLAGDQETQYF.